Included here is one T cell receptor beta chain sequence, with context. This clonotype has a count of ten or more. The antigen it recognizes is unknown. No qualities accompany the bases; no much larger clone lies one base away. Graves' hyperthyroidism was defined as stable when no progression to ophthalmopathy occurred over 18 months of follow-up. Hyperthyroidism patients were aged 18 to 65 years and newly diagnosed, with disease duration of less than 2 months. The study excluded patients with uncontrolled infections, other autoimmune diseases, pregnancy or lactation. Diagnoses were established on the basis of clinical symptoms, serum thyroxine and TRAb, thyroid ultrasound, and orbital computed tomography. Ficoll-Paque density gradient centrifugation was used to isolate PBMCs from 8 to 10 ml of fresh peripheral blood. Total RNA was extracted using Trizol reagent, and RNA quality was assessed on an Agilent 2100 Bioanalyzer.

These data originate in a study of T cells in Graves' hyperthyroidism and ophthalmopathy (dated by TCRdb to between 2018 and 2021). With respect to the entire study: Peripheral blood was collected at initial diagnosis, before any treatment. A discovery cohort of roughly 96 patients, roughly 40 with Graves' ophthalmopathy and about 58 with stable Graves' hyperthyroidism, was used to find distinguishing TCR V-J signatures. Prospective prediction of ophthalmopathy was tested in an independent validation cohort consisting of roughly 20 hyperthyroidism patients and 17 patients who later progressed to ophthalmopathy. The 100 or so discovery patients were randomly divided into training and test sets at a 7:3 ratio. The study also compared thyroid tissue and blood T-cell repertoires from roughly 6 Graves' hyperthyroidism patients. Once sampling was done, hyperthyroidism patients were given methimazole at a starting dose of 30 mg daily, whereas ophthalmopathy patients were given high-dose intravenous methylprednisolone. The paper describes TCR Vbeta CDR3 sequencing of around 130 peripheral blood samples, made up of fewer than 50 ophthalmopathy patients, 70 to 75 hyperthyroidism patients and 17 progressor patients. What the research found in general, with its limitations: During validation, the model predicted progression to ophthalmopathy a median of around six months ahead of onset, with almost 71% sensitivity and under 85% specificity. Sample size was not statistically predetermined, and investigators were not blinded to group allocation. In cross-validation, a model built on a 13 V-J signature told ophthalmopathy apart from stable hyperthyroidism with under 90% sensitivity and 81% to 82% specificity, and in testing the same model reached 80%/75%. Most expanded thyroid clonotypes (frequency above 0.001) were also detected in blood, suggesting blood repertoires may reflect thyroid immune responses.

The TCR beta CDR3 regions were amplified from the RNA transcripts. The first round of RT-PCR for the TCR CDR3 was performed with the HTBI primer set and the Qiagen OneStep RT-PCR kit. A second multiplex PCR round built the libraries, followed by size selection and purification. Paired-end sequencing of the libraries was performed with 100 bp reads on an Illumina HiSeq2000. The original methods were these. SOAPnuke was used to process the raw data, with reads discarded if the reads contained adapters or uncalled bases, had a mean Phred below 15, or lacked an exact constant-primer or identifier match. High-quality paired reads were merged with COPE v1.2.5, and unique nucleotide sequences were defined as clonotypes. Clonotypes were aligned to IMGT TRBV, TRBD and TRBJ reference segments using MiTCR v1.1. Only V-J combinations with frequency above 0.0001, covering about 99% of repertoires, were analysed. A TCS score was defined as the ratio between F50 (clonal expansion) and ExV (chaos), using BLOSUM62-based TCRdist between CDR3 peptides within each V-J. Welch's t-statistics and random forest reduced fewer than 550 V-J features to roughly 13, which were used in a naive Bayes classifier (R e1071). TCRdb took the public reads, trimmed them with fastp at Q25, ran MiXCR for clone calling and kept in-frame beta chains. Rows are unified per CDR3 protein, each entry keeping the most common DNA and genes. The authors' filters were not applied to this entry. The sample has some 700,000 distinct CDR3 sequences on record, 15% to 20% of them singletons. The ten biggest clones cover 15% of the sample.

This sequence originates from a middle-aged man with Graves' hyperthyroidism. The sequenced sample was blood.

The CDR3 here reads CASSTFKRLGVSYNEQFF. The DNA is as follows: TGTGCCAGCAGCACGTTTAAACGTCTGGGAGTCTCGTACAATGAGCAGTTCTTC. The receptor chain draws on TRBV7-9 and TRBJ2-1; D gene: possibly TRBD2, on 5 matching bases. Its CDR3 holds 18 amino acids, cysteine through phenylalanine. Only the CDR3 DNA stays, 54 bases, in frame from base 1. The germline V gene (reference sequence) provides CDR1 SEHNR and CDR2 FQNEAQ. The V end loses 5 bases and the J end loses 4 bases, and a stretch of 24 bases separates them.